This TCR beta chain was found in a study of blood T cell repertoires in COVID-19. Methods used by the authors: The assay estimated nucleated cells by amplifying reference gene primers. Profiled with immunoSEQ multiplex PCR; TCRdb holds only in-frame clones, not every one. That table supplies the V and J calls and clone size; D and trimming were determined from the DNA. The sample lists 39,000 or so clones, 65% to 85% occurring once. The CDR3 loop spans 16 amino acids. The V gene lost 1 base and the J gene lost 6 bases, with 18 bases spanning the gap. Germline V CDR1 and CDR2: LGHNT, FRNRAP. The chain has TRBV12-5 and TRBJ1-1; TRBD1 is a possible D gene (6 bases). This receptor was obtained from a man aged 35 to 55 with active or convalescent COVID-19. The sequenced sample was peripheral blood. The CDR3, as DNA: TGTGCTAGTGGTTTGGCGACAATCGCGGGGGCCGCTGAAGCTTTCTTT. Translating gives CASGLATIAGAAEAFF.